The present T cell receptor (beta chain) was sequenced within a study of response to subunit inactivated influenza vaccine. Via MiXCR, TCRdb re-called the RT-PCR reads, giving one row per CDR3 protein. The table lists about 570,000 distinct CDR3 sequences, around 10% of them singletons. This clonotype was detected many times. The same sample was also used in a study of T cells expressing NK-cell markers. In that study: TCR beta cDNA was generated via 5'RACE template switching incorporating UMIs. Roughly 1.0-8% of CD8+ T cells in more than five donors belonged to dominant NKG2C+ clonotypes. There remained a lack of clarity about HCMV specificity of expanded NKG2C+ T cell clones.

Here the sequenced sample was PBMCs from blood, taken on the day of vaccination. This clonotype originated in a man aged 45-65 years who received an inactivated influenza vaccine.

CDR3: CASSRAPGETQYF. The CDR3, as DNA: TGTGCCAGCAGTCGGGCCCCGGGGGAGACCCAGTACTTC. This rearrangement joins TRBV2 to TRBJ2-5; TRBD2 might be the D (5 bases). V lost 5 bases to trimming and J lost 5 bases, with 12 bases between them. Germline V lookup: CDR1 SNHLY, CDR2 FYNNEI. The CDR3 is made up of 13 amino acids.